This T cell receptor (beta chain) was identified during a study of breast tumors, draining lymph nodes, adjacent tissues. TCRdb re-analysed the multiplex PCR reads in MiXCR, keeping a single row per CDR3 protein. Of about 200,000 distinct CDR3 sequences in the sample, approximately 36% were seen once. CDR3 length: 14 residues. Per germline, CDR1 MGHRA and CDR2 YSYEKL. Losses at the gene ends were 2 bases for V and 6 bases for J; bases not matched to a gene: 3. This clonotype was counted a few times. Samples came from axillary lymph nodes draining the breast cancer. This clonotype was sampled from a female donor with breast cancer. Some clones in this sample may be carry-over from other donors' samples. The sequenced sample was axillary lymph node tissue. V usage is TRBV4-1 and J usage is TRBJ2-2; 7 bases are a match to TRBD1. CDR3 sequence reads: CASSQSQGPGELFF. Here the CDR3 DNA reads TGCGCCAGCAGCCAATCACAGGGGCCCGGGGAGCTGTTTTTT.